The sequence of this TCR beta chain was determined in a study of response to subunit inactivated influenza vaccine. Findings and caveats of the study: Every seasonal influenza vaccination brings in few new T cells, the authors suggested.

TCRdb analysed the RT-PCR reads with MiXCR anew, one entry per CDR3 protein. The sample contains around 480,000 distinct CDR3 sequences, approximately 11% of which appear only once. Regarding this clonotype: Antigen: not known.

This TCR was sampled from a man aged 50-59 years who received an inactivated influenza vaccine. The starting material was PBMCs from blood, obtained 40 to 50 days after vaccination.

CDR3 bases: TGTGCCAGCAGCACACAGGGTTGGTCTAATGAAAAACTGTTTTTT. This translates into CASSTQGWSNEKLFF. The chain couples TRBV7-9 to TRBJ1-4; D might be TRBD1 (6 bases). CDR1 is SEHNR and CDR2 is FQNEAQ in the germline V gene (reference sequence). The V and J ends lost 5 bases and 3 bases respectively, with 13 bases between them. The CDR3 extends over 15 amino acids.